This T cell receptor beta chain originates from a study of beta chain features in type 1 diabetes. Study at large: The patients were much like the healthy donors in age, gender and cell yields.

V gave up 1 base and J gave up 1 base, with 11 bases separating them. The CDR3 contains 15 residues. The germline CDR1 and CDR2 sequences are SGHTA and FQGNSA. Each donor gave one heparinised blood draw averaging about 116 mL. This clone was counted only a few times. Reverse transcription of all isolated RNA meant that expressed TCRB transcripts were sequenced. Libraries were prepared by immunoSEQ multiplex PCR; TCRdb keeps only in-frame clonotypes and omits some of them. In the table there are 620,000 or so clones, about 14% of which are singletons. The sequenced sample was naive CD4+ T cells from blood. This chain joins TRBV7-2 and TRBJ2-7; D is ambiguous. The TCR sequence derives from a man between 18 and 35 years old in good health. The CDR3 is CASSLVTGNSYEQYF. The CDR3 DNA follows: TGTGCCAGCAGCTTAGTCACGGGTAATTCCTACGAGCAGTACTTC. Complete variable domain (other parts from reference TRBV7-2 and TRBJ2-7): GAGVSQSPSNKVTEKGKDVELRCDPISGHTALYWYRQSLGQGLEFLIYFQGNSAPDKSGLPSDRFSAERTGGSVSTLTIQRTQQEDSAVYLCASSLVTGNSYEQYFGPGTRLTVT.